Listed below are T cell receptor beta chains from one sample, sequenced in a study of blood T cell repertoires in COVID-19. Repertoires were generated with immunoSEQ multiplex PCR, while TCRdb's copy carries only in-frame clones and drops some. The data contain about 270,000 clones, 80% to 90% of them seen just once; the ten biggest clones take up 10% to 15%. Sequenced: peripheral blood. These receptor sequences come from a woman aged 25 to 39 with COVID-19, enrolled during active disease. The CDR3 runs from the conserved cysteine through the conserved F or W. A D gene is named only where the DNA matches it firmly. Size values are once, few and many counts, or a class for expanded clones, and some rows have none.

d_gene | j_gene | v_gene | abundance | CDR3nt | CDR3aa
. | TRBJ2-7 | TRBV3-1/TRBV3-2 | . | TGTGCCAGCTGCCCGGGGGACGGAGGTTTGTGGGAGCAGTACTTC | CASCPGDGGLWEQYF
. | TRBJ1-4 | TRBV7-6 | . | TGTGCCAGCAGCTCCCAAACCCCTGGGGCGTATAATGAAAAACTGTTTTTT | CASSSQTPGAYNEKLFF
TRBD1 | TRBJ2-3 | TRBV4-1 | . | TGCGCCAGCAGCCAAGGGGCAGGGGGCATAGATACGCAGTATTTT | CASSQGAGGIDTQYF
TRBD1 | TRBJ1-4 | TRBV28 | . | TGTGCCAGCACCCGAGGGACAGGGGTTAATGAAAAACTGTTTTTT | CASTRGTGVNEKLFF
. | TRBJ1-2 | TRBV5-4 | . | TGTGCATCTAGGGGTAGTCACTATGGCTACACCTTC | CASRGSHYGYTF
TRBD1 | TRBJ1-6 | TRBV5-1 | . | TGCGCCAGCAGCCTGCGGGACAGAGATAATTCACCCCTCCACTTT | CASSLRDRDNSPLHF
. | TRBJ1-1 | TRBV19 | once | TGTGCCAGTCTTGAGGGCACGCCACCGAACACTGAAGCTTTCTTT | CASLEGTPPNTEAFF
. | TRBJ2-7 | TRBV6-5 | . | TGTGCCAGCGGGCCCCACTCCTACGAGCAGTACTTC | CASGPHSYEQYF
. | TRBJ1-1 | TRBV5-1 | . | TGCGCCAGCAGCTTACACCTTATGAACACTGAAGCTTTCTTT | CASSLHLMNTEAFF
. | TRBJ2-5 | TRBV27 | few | TGTGCCAGCAGTCCAAACGGCTTAGGGGGAGCCCAAGAGACCCAGTACTTC | CASSPNGLGGAQETQYF
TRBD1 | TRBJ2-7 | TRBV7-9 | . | TGTGCCAGCAGCTCGGACAGGGTGTACGAGCAGTACTTC | CASSSDRVYEQYF
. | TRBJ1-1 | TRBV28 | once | TGTGCCAGCACCCCTCCGGGACACCTAGGAGGTATGGCTTTCTTT | CASTPPGHLGGMAFF
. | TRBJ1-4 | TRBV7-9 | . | TGTGCCAGCAGCTCCCCGGAACAGGGAGCTAATGAAAAACTGTTTTTT | CASSSPEQGANEKLFF
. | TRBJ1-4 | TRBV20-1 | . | TGCAGTGCTAGTATACAGACTAATGAAAAACTGTTTTTT | CSASIQTNEKLFF
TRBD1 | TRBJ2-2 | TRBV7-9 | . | TGTGCCAGCAGCTTAAAGGGGGCAATCACCGGGGAGCTGTTTTTT | CASSLKGAITGELFF
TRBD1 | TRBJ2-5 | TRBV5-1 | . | TGCGCCAGCAGCTTGGGGTGGGGAGGACAGGGTGAAGAAGAGACCCAGTACTTC | CASSLGWGGQGEEETQYF
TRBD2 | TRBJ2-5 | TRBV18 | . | TGTGCCAGCTCACTCGGACTAGCGGGGCGGGAGACCCAGTACTTC | CASSLGLAGRETQYF
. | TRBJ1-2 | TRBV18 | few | TGTGCCAGCTCACTCCAGGCCTATGGCTACACCTTC | CASSLQAYGYTF
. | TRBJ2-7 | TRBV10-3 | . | TGTGCCATCAGCGACTTGGGAGGGGGCTCCTACGAGCAGTACTTC | CAISDLGGGSYEQYF
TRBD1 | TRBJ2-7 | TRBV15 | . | TGTGCCACCAGCAGACCTAGGACAGGGGAAGGCCACGAGCAGTACTTC | CATSRPRTGEGHEQYF